One and the same sample provided the 18 T cell receptor beta chains below, sequenced in a study of Ad26.COV2.S vaccination and SARS-CoV-2 variants (dated by TCRdb to 2020 to 2022). Library prep was done by the immunoSEQ multiplex PCR assay. In TCRdb, the immuneACCESS table is reduced to in-frame sequences with V and J assigned. These tables do not hold every clone; where another copy was compared, an unresolved V gene accounts for under half, and the others remain unexplained. The sample has around 320,000 clones on record, around nine tenths of them singletons. The biggest ten clones account for approximately 3.6% of the sample. The treatment or condition label, read with the paper, signifies: around 19 received Ad26.COV2.S at low or high dose, single or two shots; several received placebo; per-sample allocation not given. Repertoires of vaccine and placebo recipients were sequenced from samples taken on day 63 after the first injection.

The sequencing used peripheral blood, collected in a trial of Ad26.COV2.S vaccine versus placebo. The source of these receptors is a person between 18 and 59 years old who received the Ad26.COV2.S COVID-19 vaccine or a placebo.

The chain employs TRBV11-2 and TRBJ2-3; a possible D gene is TRBD2 (6 bases). This CDR3 has 13 amino acids. Germline assignment: CDR1 SGHAT and CDR2 FQNNGV. Deletions cut 4 bases from V and 5 bases from J, with 10 bases between. CDR3 nucleotides: TGTGCCAGCAGCTCGGGAGTAGTAGATACGCAGTATTTT. This encodes CASSSGVVDTQYF.

The CDR3 coding sequence is TGTGCCAGTAGTAATGGGGTGAACACTGAAGCTTTCTTT. This translates into CASSNGVNTEAFF. J is TRBJ1-1 and V is TRBV19, with D uncertain. The CDR3 totals 13 residues. The V end lost 4 bases, the J end lost 0 bases, and 6 bases lay between the germline ends. CDR1 is LNHDA and CDR2 is SQIVND in the germline V gene (reference sequence).

The chain combines TRBV5-1 with TRBJ2-7; perhaps TRBD1 as D (5 bases). The CDR3 runs 13 residues. With 3 bases removed from V and 2 bases from J, the gap between germline ends came to 9 bases. Germline CDR1 reads SGHRS; CDR2 reads YFSETQ. This CDR3 reads CASSYHRTYEQYF. Here the CDR3 DNA reads TGCGCCAGCAGCTATCACAGGACCTACGAGCAGTACTTC.

The rearrangement links TRBV5-1 to TRBJ1-1, with D tentatively TRBD1 (6 bases). V lost 7 bases and J lost 5, with 18 bases in between. Germline CDR1 and CDR2: SGHRS and YFSETQ. This CDR3 has 14 amino acids. In DNA, the CDR3 is TGCGCCAGCCGAATACTACAGGGTAGTACTGAAGCTTTCTTT. It is translated as CASRILQGSTEAFF.

V gene TRBV10-3 combines with J gene TRBJ1-5, with D tentatively TRBD1 (6 bases). Germline CDR1 ENHRY, CDR2 SYGVKD. This CDR3 comprises 17 residues. V lost 10 bases, J lost 4 bases, and 26 bases lay in between. CDR3 in amino acids: CATRAGAGDPLNQPQHF. The CDR3 nucleotides are TGTGCCACCCGGGCAGGGGCTGGGGATCCCCTTAATCAGCCCCAGCATTTT.

The V gene is TRBV6-1, the J gene TRBJ1-5; perhaps TRBD1 as D (6 bases). The CDR3 runs to 18 residues. Trimming shortened V by 4 bases and J by 1 base, and 20 bases separated the two germline ends. Germline CDR1 and CDR2: MNHNS and SASEGT. Written as DNA, the CDR3 is TGTGCCAGCAGTGCGTATACCTTCAGGGGTCGGAGCAATCAGCCCCAGCATTTT. It specifies CASSAYTFRGRSNQPQHF.

In DNA form, the CDR3 reads TGCGCCAGCAGCTTGGGAGTTGAAGCTTTCTTT. This gives the protein CASSLGVEAFF. The rearrangement links TRBV5-1 to TRBJ1-1; D unresolved. V gave up 0 bases and J gave up 7 bases, with 4 bases separating them. Germline V gene lookup returns CDR1 SGHRS and CDR2 YFSETQ. The CDR3 has 11 amino acids.

The CDR3: CASSFGTGDANYGYTF. The CDR3 nucleotides are TGCGCCAGCAGCTTTGGGACAGGAGACGCTAACTATGGCTACACCTTC. The gene calls are TRBV5-1 and TRBJ1-2, with TRBD1 identical over 8 bases. Trimming cost V 2 bases and J 0 bases; bases outside gene matches: 6. Looked up from germline, CDR1 is SGHRS and CDR2 is YFSETQ. The CDR3 has 16 residues.

The V call is TRBV30, the J call TRBJ2-5; 8 bases are shared with TRBD2. The V gene end was trimmed by 0 bases and the J gene end by 5 bases; junction bases not matched to a gene: 5. The length of the CDR3 is 14 residues. Looked up from germline, CDR1 is GTSNPN and CDR2 is SVGIG (reference sequence). The CDR3 DNA reads as TGTGCCTGGAGTGTACGGGGGGGCATGGAGACCCAGTACTTC. Its translation is CAWSVRGGMETQYF.

This clone was recorded only once. The gene calls are TRBV2 and TRBJ2-7; 9 nucleotides line up with TRBD1. CDR3 length equals 14 residues. Germline V gene lookup returns CDR1 SNHLY and CDR2 FYNNEI. V dropped 6 bases and J dropped 2; count of bases not matched to a gene: 5. CDR3 DNA sequence: TGTGCCAGCAGGCGGGACAGGGCTACCTACGAGCAGTACTTC. Protein product: CASRRDRATYEQYF.

The V and J genes are TRBV29-1 and TRBJ2-2; D not certain. Germline V CDR1 and CDR2: SQVTM, ANQGSEA. V was shortened by 4 bases and J by 4 bases, with 10 bases between the two germline ends. The CDR3 has 13 amino acids. This CDR3 is CSVGGVVTGELFF. The DNA of the CDR3 is TGCAGCGTTGGTGGGGTCGTCACCGGGGAGCTGTTTTTT.

This clone occurred once. The sample contains more than one DNA sequence encoding this CDR3. The J gene is TRBJ1-1, the V gene TRBV7-9; 7 bases map to TRBD1. Per germline, CDR1 SEHNR and CDR2 FQNEAQ (reference sequence). The CDR3 length is 14 residues. The V gene end was trimmed by 5 bases and the J gene end by 4 bases; junction bases not matched to a gene: 7. CDR3 amino acids: CASSRQGRSTEAFF. CDR3 nucleotide sequence: TGTGCCAGCAGCCGACAGGGCAGGAGCACTGAAGCTTTCTTT.

The J gene is TRBJ2-7, the V gene TRBV4-3; D uncertain. There are 14 residues in the CDR3. Between the trimmed V and J ends, which lost 0 bases and 0 bases, there was a span of 6 bases. Germline V CDR1 and CDR2: LGHNA, YSLEER. The CDR3 coding sequence is TGCGCCAGCAGCCAAGATCGAACCTCCTACGAGCAGTACTTC. It yields the protein CASSQDRTSYEQYF.

The chain links TRBV7-9 to TRBJ1-6; 7 nucleotides agree with TRBD1. The CDR3 loop spans 14 amino acids. V lost 5 bases, J lost 4 bases, and 2 bases stayed unmatched. In germline, CDR1 is SEHNR, CDR2 FQNEAQ (reference sequence). CDR3 in DNA: TGTGCCAGCAGCCGGGACAGTTATAATTCACCCCTCCACTTT. Protein sequence: CASSRDSYNSPLHF.

CDR3 in amino acids: CSVGVGPQYF. CDR3 nucleotide sequence: TGCAGCGTTGGGGTGGGGCCGCAGTACTTC. J is TRBJ2-7 and V is TRBV29-1, with D tentatively TRBD1 (5 bases). Trimming removed 4 bases from V and 9 bases from J, with 10 bases in between. CDR3 size: 10 residues. CDR1 is SQVTM, CDR2 ANQGSEA, per germline.

This clone was counted once. The V and J genes are TRBV4-1 and TRBJ2-7; possible D gene TRBD2, 6 bases. Trimming stripped 4 bases from V and 2 bases from J, with 15 bases between. The CDR3 is made up of 15 amino acids. Germline V gene sequence: CDR1 MGHRA, CDR2 YSYEKL. CDR3 bases: TGCGCCAGCAGCCGCAATAGGGAGGCCCCCTACGAGCAGTACTTC. Its protein product is CASSRNREAPYEQYF.

V and J are TRBV18 and TRBJ1-1, with TRBD1 identical over 7 bases. This CDR3 is 16 amino acids long. CDR1 and CDR2 (germline): KGHSH, LQKENI. The junction had 6 bases not matched to a gene; V was cut back by 2 bases and J by 0 bases. DNA of the CDR3: TGTGCCAGCTCACCAAGGGGGGGACAGATGAACACTGAAGCTTTCTTT. It encodes CASSPRGGQMNTEAFF.

This chain uses TRBV7-9 with TRBJ2-7; D possibly corresponds to TRBD2 (6 bases). V lost 5 bases and J 3 bases, leaving 17 bases between the germline ends. CDR1 SEHNR and CDR2 FQNEAQ come from the germline V gene (reference sequence). The CDR3 has 15 residues. The CDR3 sequence: CASSGGSRHSYEQYF. The CDR3 DNA reads TGTGCCAGCAGCGGGGGGTCGCGGCACAGCTACGAGCAGTACTTC.